Below are 32 T cell receptor beta chains sequenced from a single sample in a study of blood T cell repertoires in COVID-19. Libraries were prepared by immunoSEQ multiplex PCR; TCRdb keeps only in-frame clonotypes and omits some of them. This table has more than 45,000 clones, approximately 86% appearing once. Sequenced material: peripheral blood. The receptors come from a woman aged 80 or over with acute or convalescent COVID-19.

The chain uses TRBV14 and TRBJ2-1; perhaps TRBD2 as D (6 bases). V was pared by 4 bases and J by 0 bases, with 16 bases between. Germline CDR1 reads SGHDN; CDR2 reads FVKESK. This CDR3 spans 17 amino acids. The CDR3 coding sequence is TGTGCCAGCAGCCCTCACCCGGGGGACCGCTCCTACAATGAGCAGTTCTTC. This sequence encodes CASSPHPGDRSYNEQFF.

J is TRBJ2-3 and V is TRBV6-5, with 10 positions matching TRBD1. Germline assignment: CDR1 MNHEY and CDR2 SVGAGI. There are 14 residues in the CDR3. V dropped 5 bases and J dropped 3; count of bases not matched to a gene: 2. For the CDR3, the DNA is TGTGCCAGCAGTCTGGGACAGGGGACAGATACGCAGTATTTT. It translates to CASSLGQGTDTQYF.

The chain employs TRBV5-8 and TRBJ2-2; TRBD2 matches at 7 bases. Per germline, CDR1 SGHTS and CDR2 YDEGEE. CDR3 length: 10 amino acids. V lost 10 bases to trimming and J lost 7 bases; unmatched junction nucleotides: 1. DNA for the CDR3: TGTGCCTCGGGGGGCGGGGAGCTGTTTTTT. This sequence encodes CASGGGELFF.

The chain joins TRBV7-2 to TRBJ1-2; the D gene is possibly TRBD1 (5 bases). This CDR3 comprises 13 residues. V shed 4 bases and J shed 7 bases, with 13 bases lying between them. The germline gives CDR1 SGHTA, CDR2 FQGNSA. CDR3 region: CASSYGTGGGYTF. The CDR3 DNA follows: TGTGCCAGCAGCTACGGGACGGGAGGTGGCTACACCTTC. The full variable domain, its missing parts supplied by reference TRBV7-2 and TRBJ1-2, is GAGVSQSPSNKVTEKGKDVELRCDPISGHTALYWYRQSLGQGLEFLIYFQGNSAPDKSGLPSDRFSAERTGGSVSTLTIQRTQQEDSAVYLCASSYGTGGGYTFGSGTRLTVV.

The rearrangement joins TRBV7-8 to TRBJ1-6, with a weak D call TRBD1 (5 bases). From germline, CDR1 is SGHVS and CDR2 FQNEAQ. The CDR3 totals 15 residues. Trimming cost V 5 bases and J 0 bases, with 8 bases left between them. This chain's CDR3 is CASSQGLSYNSPLHF. The CDR3 DNA reads TGTGCCAGCAGCCAGGGACTCTCCTATAATTCACCCCTCCACTTT.

The V call is TRBV4-1, the J call TRBJ1-4; possible D gene TRBD1, 6 bases. This CDR3 contains 15 residues. The ends were cut back, 5 bases at V and 7 bases at J, with 17 bases in the middle. Looked up from germline, CDR1 is MGHRA and CDR2 is YSYEKL. This CDR3 is CASSSQQGPGEKLFF. The CDR3 nucleotides read TGCGCCAGCAGCTCTCAACAGGGCCCTGGTGAAAAACTGTTTTTT.

This chain links TRBV15 with TRBJ2-7; 8 bases fit TRBD2. Looked up from germline, CDR1 is LNHNV and CDR2 is YYDKDF (reference sequence). J was trimmed by 8 bases and V by 0 bases; bases with no gene match: 6. The CDR3 consists of 14 residues. CDR3 sequence (DNA): TGTGCCACCAGCAGAGATAGAACTAGCGGAAAGCAGTACTTC. It specifies CATSRDRTSGKQYF.

The chain is built from TRBV12-3 or TRBV12-4 and TRBJ2-1, with TRBD1 as a possible D gene (5 bases). V lost 5 bases, J lost 8 bases, and 13 bases lay in between. The CDR3 is 13 residues long. The CDR3 sequence is CASSVSQGHEQFF. The CDR3 DNA reads as TGTGCCAGCAGTGTATCTCAGGGCCATGAGCAGTTCTTC.

The V call is TRBV6-5, the J call TRBJ2-2; tentatively, D is TRBD2 (5 bases). Germline loops: CDR1 MNHEY, CDR2 SVGAGI. V lost 0 bases and J 4 bases, leaving 12 bases between the germline ends. The CDR3 has 16 residues. The CDR3, as DNA: TGTGCCAGCAGTTACTCGTATGGTCGGGGCACCGGGGAGCTGTTTTTT. Its translation is CASSYSYGRGTGELFF.

The chain links TRBV14 to TRBJ2-1; 12 bases are shared with TRBD2. Germline V CDR1 and CDR2: SGHDN, FVKESK. The CDR3 is 15 residues long. V shed 4 bases and J 6 bases; nucleotides not matched to a gene: 4. The CDR3 reads CASSRRTSGVNEQFF. The CDR3 nucleotides read TGTGCCAGCAGCCGCAGGACTAGCGGGGTCAATGAGCAGTTCTTC.

The V and J genes are TRBV3-1 (or the pseudogene TRBV3-2) and TRBJ2-5, with TRBD1 matching over 8 bases. With 6 bases clipped from V and 3 bases from J, the junction kept 6 bases outside the gene matches. CDR1 LGHDT and CDR2 YNNKEL come from the germline V gene (reference sequence). The CDR3 sequence is 14 residues long. The CDR3 protein is CASRGQGREETQYF. The DNA of the CDR3 is TGTGCCAGCAGAGGACAGGGACGAGAAGAGACCCAGTACTTC.

V gene TRBV3-1 (or the pseudogene TRBV3-2) combines with J gene TRBJ2-1, with D perhaps TRBD2 (6 bases). Trimming took 5 bases from V and 7 from J, leaving 18 bases between them. The CDR3 contains 15 residues. Germline-derived CDR1 and CDR2 are LGHDT and YNNKEL (reference sequence). CDR3 in amino acids: CASSYGMGGGNEQFF. The DNA for the CDR3 is TGTGCCAGCAGCTATGGAATGGGGGGAGGAAATGAGCAGTTCTTC.

This clone appeared a few times. V and J are TRBV13 and TRBJ2-5; 8 bases fit TRBD2. Germline lookup yields CDR1 PRHDT and CDR2 FYEKMQ (reference sequence). The CDR3 spans 17 residues. After removal of 1 base from V and 2 bases from J, the junction contained 9 bases not matched to a gene. In DNA, the CDR3 is TGTGCCAGCAGCTTAGTTGTTAGCGGGGAATATCAAGAGACCCAGTACTTC. This codes for CASSLVVSGEYQETQYF.

The chain carries TRBV27 and TRBJ2-7, with D uncertain. The length of the CDR3 is 13 residues. Germline CDR1 reads MNHEY; CDR2 reads SMNVEV (reference sequence). Trimming removed 6 bases at V and 0 bases at J, with 9 bases between. CDR3 coding DNA: TGTGCCAGCAGGAGGTTGAGCTCCTACGAGCAGTACTTC. Its translation: CASRRLSSYEQYF.

This clone was seen just once. The genes are TRBV3-1 (or the pseudogene TRBV3-2) and TRBJ2-3; D not resolved. The CDR3 runs to 15 residues. With 0 bases removed from V and 7 bases from J, the gap between germline ends came to 14 bases. The V gene's germline CDR1 is LGHDT and CDR2 YNNKEL (reference sequence). CDR3 in amino acids: CASSQDYRRVNTQYF. The DNA of the CDR3 is TGTGCCAGCAGCCAAGATTATCGCCGGGTCAATACGCAGTATTTT.

The chain carries TRBV6-5 and TRBJ1-5; weak D call: TRBD1 (6 bases). Per the germline V gene, CDR1 is MNHEY and CDR2 is SVGAGI. V was trimmed by 0 bases and J by 4 bases, leaving 10 bases between them. The CDR3 has 15 amino acids. In DNA form, the CDR3 reads TGTGCCAGCAGTTACTCGATAACAGGGAATCAGCCCCAGCATTTT. Its protein product is CASSYSITGNQPQHF.

CDR3 DNA sequence: TGTGCCAGCAGTTTAGGGGGGCGGACTGAAGCTTTCTTT. Encoded protein: CASSLGGRTEAFF. J is TRBJ1-1 and V is TRBV12-3 or TRBV12-4; a possible D gene is TRBD1 (6 bases). This CDR3 contains 13 residues. V gave up 1 base and J gave up 5 bases, with 8 bases separating them.

About this clone itself: This sample includes further DNA sequences coding for the same CDR3. The chain couples TRBV5-1 to TRBJ1-4; the D gene is possibly TRBD1 (5 bases). CDR1 is SGHRS and CDR2 is YFSETQ in the germline V gene. There are 14 residues in the CDR3. V lost 4 bases and J lost 7, with 14 bases in between. CDR3: CASSPGQGGEKLFF. The DNA of the CDR3 is TGCGCCAGCAGCCCGGGGCAGGGAGGTGAAAAACTGTTTTTT.

The chain combines TRBV5-1 with TRBJ1-1; D is possibly TRBD1 (5 bases). CDR1 is SGHRS, CDR2 YFSETQ, per germline. CDR3 size: 13 residues. The V and J ends lost 4 bases and 2 bases respectively, with 9 bases between them. CDR3 residues: CASSPDTNTEAFF. DNA of the CDR3: TGCGCCAGCAGCCCGGACACAAACACTGAAGCTTTCTTT.

This clone was counted once. Germline and junction disagree at one end, which may indicate a read error. This chain connects TRBV4-1 to TRBJ2-2; tentative D call: TRBD2 (7 bases). The CDR3 has 16 residues. The germline V gene encodes CDR1 MGHRA and CDR2 YSYEKL. The CDR3 nucleotides are TGCGCCCGCAGCCAAGGGGGGGTCCCGTGGTCGGGGGAGCTGTTTTTT. Translated, it gives CARSQGGVPWSGELFF.

This chain links TRBV5-4 with TRBJ1-2; D possibly corresponds to TRBD1 (5 bases). This CDR3 has 13 amino acids. Germline V gene data show CDR1 as SGHNT and CDR2 as YYREEE (reference sequence). V lost 4 bases, J lost 6 bases, and 13 bases lay in between. The CDR3 is CASSLRTTDGYTF. The CDR3 DNA reads as TGTGCCAGCAGCCTCCGGACAACGGATGGCTACACCTTC.

The sample holds a few counts of this clone. J is TRBJ1-4 and V is TRBV5-1; a possible D gene is TRBD1 (6 bases). V dropped 4 bases and J dropped 8 bases, with 18 bases sitting between them. This CDR3 has 15 residues. Per the germline V gene, CDR1 is SGHRS and CDR2 is YFSETQ. The CDR3 region is CASSPGDGQGEKLFF. The CDR3 nucleotides read TGCGCCAGCAGCCCAGGGGACGGCCAGGGGGAAAAACTGTTTTTT.

CDR3 region: CASSYPGGGYTF. The DNA for the CDR3 is TGTGCCAGCAGTTACCCGGGGGGAGGCTACACCTTC. V gene TRBV6-5 combines with J gene TRBJ1-2; perhaps TRBD1 as D (5 bases). The CDR3 length is 12 residues. V lost 2 bases to trimming and J lost 8 bases, with 9 bases between them. Germline V gene data show CDR1 as MNHEY and CDR2 as SVGAGI.

V gene TRBV12-3 or TRBV12-4 combines with J gene TRBJ1-5; a weak D match, TRBD1 (6 bases). V was trimmed by 8 bases and J by 5 bases, leaving 13 bases between them. This CDR3 contains 13 residues. CDR3 protein: CASWLAGDQPQHF. The CDR3, as DNA: TGTGCCAGCTGGTTGGCAGGGGATCAGCCCCAGCATTTT.

The chain is built from TRBV19 and TRBJ2-7; TRBD1 aligns across 9 bases. CDR1 and CDR2 from the germline V gene are LNHDA and SQIVND (reference sequence). The CDR3 length is 13 residues. Losses at the gene ends were 9 bases for V and 4 bases for J; bases not matched to a gene: 7. In nucleotides, the CDR3 is TGTGCCAGCACATCGGGACAGGGATACGAGCAGTACTTC. This translates into CASTSGQGYEQYF.

CDR3 protein: CASSVEGGNQPQHF. The CDR3 coding sequence is TGTGCCAGCAGCGTAGAAGGGGGCAATCAGCCCCAGCATTTT. The V call is TRBV9, the J call TRBJ1-5; weak D call: TRBD1 (5 bases). Germline V CDR1 and CDR2: SGDLS, YYNGEE. The V end lost 0 bases, the J end lost 2 bases, and 6 bases lay between the germline ends. CDR3 size: 14 residues.

The gene calls are TRBV19 and TRBJ1-6; D is unclear. CDR1 is LNHDA, CDR2 SQIVND, per germline (reference sequence). The CDR3 length is 14 residues. Trimming shortened V by 2 bases and J by 10 bases, and 12 bases separated the two germline ends. The CDR3, as DNA: TGTGCCAGTAGTATAAGCGGGGTTCAATCACCCCTCCACTTT. Amino acids: CASSISGVQSPLHF.

The rearrangement joins TRBV25-1 to TRBJ1-5; 8 bases fit TRBD1. Trimming cost V 3 bases and J 7 bases; bases outside gene matches: 5. The CDR3 extends over 14 amino acids. Germline-derived CDR1 and CDR2 are MGHDK and SYGVNS. In DNA, the CDR3 is TGTGCCAGCAGTGAGACAGGGGTTGGCCAGCCCCAGCATTTT. Translating it yields CASSETGVGQPQHF.

The chain recombines TRBV10-3 with TRBJ2-2; 9 bases are a match to TRBD2. This CDR3 is 15 amino acids long. Germline V gene sequence: CDR1 ENHRY, CDR2 SYGVKD. V shed 9 bases, J shed 1 base, and the junction held 6 bases outside the gene matches. CDR3 nucleotide sequence: TGTGCCATTTCGCGGGGGGGCGGGAACACCGGGGAGCTGTTTTTT. Its translation: CAISRGGGNTGELFF.

The CDR3 region is CASSEALRSTDTQYF. The CDR3 DNA is TGTGCCAGCAGTGAAGCACTCCGAAGCACAGATACGCAGTATTTT. This chain uses TRBV2 with TRBJ2-3, with no clear D. Trimming stripped 0 bases from V and 0 bases from J, with 7 bases between. This CDR3 is built from 15 residues. Germline lookup yields CDR1 SNHLY and CDR2 FYNNEI.

The chain employs TRBV7-8 and TRBJ1-2, with 8 bases lining up with TRBD1. Germline CDR1 is SGHVS and CDR2 is FQNEAQ. J lost 3 bases, V lost 0 bases, and 0 bases had no gene match. The CDR3 consists of 14 residues. CDR3 in amino acids: CASSLADRDYGYTF. As DNA, the CDR3 is TGTGCCAGCAGCTTAGCGGACAGGGACTATGGCTACACCTTC.

The rearrangement uses TRBV3-1 (or the pseudogene TRBV3-2) and TRBJ2-7, with TRBD2 matching over 8 bases. CDR1 is LGHDT, CDR2 YNNKEL, per germline (reference sequence). Trimming cost V 4 bases and J 6 bases; bases outside gene matches: 8. This CDR3 contains 14 residues. CDR3 nucleotides: TGTGCCAGCAGCCTCCCGGGAGGGTTCCGCGAGCAGTACTTC. This gives the protein CASSLPGGFREQYF.